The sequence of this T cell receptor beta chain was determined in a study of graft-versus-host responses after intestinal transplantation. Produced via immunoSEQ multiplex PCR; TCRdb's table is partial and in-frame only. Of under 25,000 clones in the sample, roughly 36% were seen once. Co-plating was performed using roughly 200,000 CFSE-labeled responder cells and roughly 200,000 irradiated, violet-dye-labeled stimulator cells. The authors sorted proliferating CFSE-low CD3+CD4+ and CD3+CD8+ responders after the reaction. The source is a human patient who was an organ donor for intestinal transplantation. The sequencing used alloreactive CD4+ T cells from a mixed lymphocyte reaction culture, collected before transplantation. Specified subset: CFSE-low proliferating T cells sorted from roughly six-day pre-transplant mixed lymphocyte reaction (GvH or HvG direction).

The CDR3 sequence: CASSLGRASGLDEQFF. The CDR3 DNA follows: TGCGCCAGCAGCTTGGGCAGGGCTAGCGGGTTGGATGAGCAGTTCTTC. The V and J genes are TRBV5-1 and TRBJ2-1, with 8 bases matching TRBD2. Trimming cost V 0 bases and J 8 bases; bases outside gene matches: 10. CDR3 length: 16 residues. Germline-derived CDR1 and CDR2 are SGHRS and YFSETQ.